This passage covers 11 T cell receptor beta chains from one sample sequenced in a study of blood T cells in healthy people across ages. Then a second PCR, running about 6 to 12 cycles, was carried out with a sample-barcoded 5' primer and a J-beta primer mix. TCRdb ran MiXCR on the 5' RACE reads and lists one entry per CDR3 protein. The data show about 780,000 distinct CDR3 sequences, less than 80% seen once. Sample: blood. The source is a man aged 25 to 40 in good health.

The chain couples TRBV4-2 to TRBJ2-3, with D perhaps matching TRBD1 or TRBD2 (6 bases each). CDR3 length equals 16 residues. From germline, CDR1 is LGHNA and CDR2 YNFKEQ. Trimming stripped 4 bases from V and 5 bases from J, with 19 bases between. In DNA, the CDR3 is TGTGCCAGCAGCCCCAGACTAGTGGGGGCTGGAGATACGCAGTATTTT. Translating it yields CASSPRLVGAGDTQYF.

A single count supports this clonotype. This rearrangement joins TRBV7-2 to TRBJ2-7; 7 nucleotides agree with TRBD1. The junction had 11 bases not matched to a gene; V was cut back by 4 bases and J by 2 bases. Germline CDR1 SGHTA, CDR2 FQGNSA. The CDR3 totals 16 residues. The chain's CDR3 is CASSSLDRSGTYEQYF. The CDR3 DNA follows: TGTGCCAGCAGCTCTCTGGACAGGTCGGGAACCTACGAGCAGTACTTC.

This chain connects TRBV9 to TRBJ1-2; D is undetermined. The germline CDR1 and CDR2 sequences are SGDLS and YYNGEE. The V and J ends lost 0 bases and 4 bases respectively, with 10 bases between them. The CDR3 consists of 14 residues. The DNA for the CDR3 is TGTGCCAGCAGCGTAGGGACGGGTATCTATGGCTACACCTTC. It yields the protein CASSVGTGIYGYTF.

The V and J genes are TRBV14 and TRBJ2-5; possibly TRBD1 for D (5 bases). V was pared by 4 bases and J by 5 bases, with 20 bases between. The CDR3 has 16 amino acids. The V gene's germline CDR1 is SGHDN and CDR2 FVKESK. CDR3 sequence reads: CASSRTRGQFQETQYF. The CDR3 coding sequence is TGTGCCAGCAGCCGAACTCGAGGACAATTCCAGGAGACCCAGTACTTC.

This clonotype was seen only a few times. The CDR3 sequence: CASSVLAGNNEQFF. The DNA of the CDR3 is TGTGCCAGCAGCGTACTAGCGGGGAACAATGAGCAGTTCTTC. This chain joins TRBV7-2 and TRBJ2-1; 10 bases match TRBD2. This CDR3 is built from 14 residues. CDR1 SGHTA and CDR2 FQGNSA come from the germline V gene. Trimming removed 5 bases from V and 5 bases from J; junction bases left unmatched: 3.

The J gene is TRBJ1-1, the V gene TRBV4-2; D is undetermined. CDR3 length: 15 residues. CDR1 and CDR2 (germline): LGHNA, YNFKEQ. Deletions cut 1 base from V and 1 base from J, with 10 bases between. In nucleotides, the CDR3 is TGTGCCAGCAGCCAAGTAGAAGGCAGGAACACTGAAGCTTTCTTT. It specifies CASSQVEGRNTEAFF.

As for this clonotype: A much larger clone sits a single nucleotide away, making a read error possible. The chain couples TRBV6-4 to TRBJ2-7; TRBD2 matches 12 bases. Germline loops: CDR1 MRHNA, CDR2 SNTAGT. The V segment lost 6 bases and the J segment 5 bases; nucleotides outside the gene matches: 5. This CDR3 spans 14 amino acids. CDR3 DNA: TGTGCCAGCAGGCCTAGCGGGGGGGCCCACGAGCAGTACTTC. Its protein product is CASRPSGGAHEQYF.

Here the CDR3 DNA reads TGTGCCAGCAAGTGGGTGAGCTCCTACAATGAGCAGTTCTTC. Translating it yields CASKWVSSYNEQFF. The chain is built from TRBV6-2 or TRBV6-3 and TRBJ2-1; no definite D call. The CDR3 covers 14 residues. Germline CDR1 reads MNHEY; CDR2 reads SVGEGT. V was trimmed by 7 bases and J by 0 bases, leaving 10 bases between them.

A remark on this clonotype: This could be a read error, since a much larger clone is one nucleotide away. CDR3 sequence (DNA): TGTGCCACCAGTGGTGACGGGGACACCCAAGAGACCCAGTACTTC. Its translation is CATSGDGDTQETQYF. The rearrangement links TRBV24-1 to TRBJ2-5, with a tentative D call TRBD1 (6 bases). The CDR3 length is 15 residues. Germline assignment: CDR1 KGHDR and CDR2 SFDVKD. Trimming pared 5 bases from V and 1 base from J, leaving 13 bases between.

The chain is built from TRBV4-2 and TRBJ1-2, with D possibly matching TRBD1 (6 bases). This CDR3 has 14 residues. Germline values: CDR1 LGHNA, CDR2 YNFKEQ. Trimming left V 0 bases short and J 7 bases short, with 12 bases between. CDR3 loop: CASSQDFRGRGYTF. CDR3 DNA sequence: TGTGCCAGCAGCCAAGATTTCAGGGGCCGTGGCTACACCTTC.

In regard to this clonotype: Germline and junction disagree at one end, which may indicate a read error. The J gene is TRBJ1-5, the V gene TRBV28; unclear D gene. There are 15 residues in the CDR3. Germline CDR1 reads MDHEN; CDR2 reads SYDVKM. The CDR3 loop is CASNLSGFANQPQHF. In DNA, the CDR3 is TGTGCCAGCAATCTGAGCGGTTTCGCTAATCAGCCTCAGCATTTT.